The 27 T cell receptor beta chains below come from one sample, sequenced in a study of blood T cell repertoires in COVID-19. The assay was immunoSEQ multiplex PCR, and TCRdb's table has in-frame clones only and misses some. Here the sample spans approximately 210,000 clones, roughly nine tenths being singletons. The sequenced sample was PBMCs or T cells enriched from blood (not recorded which). The receptors stem from a woman in her 30s who had recovered from COVID-19.

V usage is TRBV5-8 and J usage is TRBJ2-3, with D maybe TRBD2 (5 bases). CDR1 SGHTS and CDR2 YDEGEE come from the germline V gene. The CDR3 is made up of 15 amino acids. Trimming cost V 4 bases and J 3 bases, with 15 bases left between them. Here the CDR3 reads CASSRWQRTTDTQYF. CDR3 nucleotide sequence: TGTGCCAGCAGCCGTTGGCAGCGGACTACAGATACGCAGTATTTT.

V gene TRBV25-1 combines with J gene TRBJ1-6; possibly TRBD1 for D (6 bases). Between the trimmed V and J ends, which lost 5 bases and 11 bases, there was a span of 16 bases. The CDR3 consists of 14 residues. From germline, CDR1 is MGHDK and CDR2 SYGVNS. The CDR3 bases are TGTGCCAGCAGTCCCGGACAGCCGGGGACACCCCTCCACTTT. Residues: CASSPGQPGTPLHF.

The CDR3 loop is CASSQDQRGNTEAFF. CDR3 DNA: TGCGCCAGCAGCCAAGATCAACGGGGGAACACTGAAGCTTTCTTT. The chain links TRBV4-3 to TRBJ1-1, with unresolved D. The V end lost 0 bases, the J end lost 1 base, and 9 bases lay between the germline ends. Germline V gene sequence: CDR1 LGHNA, CDR2 YSLEER. The CDR3 has 15 amino acids.

The V and J genes are TRBV20-1 and TRBJ1-1; 7 nucleotides line up with TRBD1. Trimming at V came to 3 bases and at J to 0 bases, leaving 10 bases not matched to a gene. Germline V gene data show CDR1 as DFQATT and CDR2 as SNEGSKA (reference sequence). The CDR3 covers 16 residues. The CDR3 nucleotides read TGCAGTGCTAGTGAACACAGGGGATTCATGAACACTGAAGCTTTCTTT. Encoded protein: CSASEHRGFMNTEAFF.

The gene calls are TRBV19 and TRBJ2-1; D not resolved. The CDR3 totals 14 residues. V was cut by 3 bases and J by 3 bases, with 9 bases left in between. The germline V gene has CDR1 LNHDA and CDR2 SQIVND (reference sequence). In DNA form, the CDR3 reads TGTGCCAGTAGTATCTCCACCAGCTACAATGAGCAGTTCTTC. Its protein product is CASSISTSYNEQFF. The full variable domain, its missing parts supplied by reference TRBV19 and TRBJ2-1, is DGGITQSPKYLFRKEGQNVTLSCEQNLNHDAMYWYRQDPGQGLRLIYYSQIVNDFQKGDIAEGYSVSREKKESFPLTVTSAQKNPTAFYLCASSISTSYNEQFFGPGTRLTVL.

The chain links TRBV7-9 to TRBJ1-5, with D maybe TRBD1 (6 bases). The CDR3 runs 13 residues. V was trimmed by 2 bases and J by 10 bases, leaving 12 bases between them. CDR1 is SEHNR, CDR2 FQNEAQ, per germline (reference sequence). The CDR3 DNA reads as TGTGCCAGCAGCTTAAACGGTGGGGGCCCCCAGCATTTT. It encodes CASSLNGGGPQHF.

This clone was detected only a few times. This rearrangement joins TRBV6-4 to TRBJ2-3, with D possibly matching TRBD2 (6 bases). This CDR3 is built from 15 residues. Germline V CDR1 and CDR2: MRHNA, SNTAGT. Between the trimmed V and J ends, which lost 0 bases and 1 base, there was a span of 8 bases. The CDR3 here is CASSDSASGTDTQYF. The CDR3 bases are TGTGCCAGCAGTGACTCGGCTAGCGGCACAGATACGCAGTATTTT.

The gene calls are TRBV7-2 and TRBJ2-7; TRBD1 might be the D (5 bases). Germline V gene lookup returns CDR1 SGHTA and CDR2 FQGNSA. V gave up 1 base and J gave up 2 bases, with 12 bases separating them. The CDR3 length is 15 residues. CDR3 sequence reads: CASSLGQPQTYEQYF. CDR3 nucleotide sequence: TGTGCCAGCAGCTTAGGACAGCCCCAGACCTACGAGCAGTACTTC.

By share, this clone ranks as medium-sized. V and J are TRBV19 and TRBJ2-2; 10 bases align to TRBD1. The CDR3 contains 17 residues. Germline V gene sequence: CDR1 LNHDA, CDR2 SQIVND (reference sequence). J gave up 2 bases and V 5 bases, and 8 bases lay outside the gene matches. The CDR3 is CASSPTTGGINTGELFF. The CDR3 nucleotides are TGTGCCAGTAGTCCTACGACAGGGGGCATTAACACCGGGGAGCTGTTTTTT. Filled out from reference TRBV19 and TRBJ2-2, the complete variable domain reads DGGITQSPKYLFRKEGQNVTLSCEQNLNHDAMYWYRQDPGQGLRLIYYSQIVNDFQKGDIAEGYSVSREKKESFPLTVTSAQKNPTAFYLCASSPTTGGINTGELFFGEGSRLTVL.

In nucleotides, the CDR3 is TGTGCCAGCAGCCAAACCCGGGGAAATCAGCCCCAGCATTTT. It codes for CASSQTRGNQPQHF. The chain couples TRBV7-9 to TRBJ1-5; D unresolved. V shed 5 bases and J shed 4 bases, with 12 bases lying between them. The length of the CDR3 is 14 residues. The V gene's germline CDR1 is SEHNR and CDR2 FQNEAQ (reference sequence). Supplemented by reference TRBV7-9 and TRBJ1-5, the full variable domain reads DTGVSQNPRHKITKRGQNVTFRCDPISEHNRLYWYRQTLGQGPEFLTYFQNEAQLEKSRLLSDRFSAERPKGSFSTLEIQRTEQGDSAMYLCASSQTRGNQPQHFGDGTRLSIL.

The rearrangement uses TRBV18 and TRBJ2-7; tentative D call: TRBD1 (5 bases). Germline V gives CDR1 KGHSH, CDR2 LQKENI. Trimming shortened V by 2 bases and J by 2 bases, and 10 bases separated the two germline ends. There are 14 residues in the CDR3. This chain's CDR3 is CASSPRGGPYEQYF. The CDR3 nucleotides are TGTGCCAGCTCACCAAGGGGTGGTCCCTACGAGCAGTACTTC.

V and J are TRBV4-3 and TRBJ2-2; 8 bases are a match to TRBD1. V was clipped by 0 bases and J by 5 bases; unmatched bases: 5. The germline CDR1 and CDR2 sequences are LGHNA and YSLEER. This CDR3 region has 16 residues. The CDR3: CASSQDSDRDTGELFF. The CDR3 nucleotides are TGCGCCAGCAGCCAAGATTCGGACAGGGATACCGGGGAGCTGTTTTTT.

The gene calls are TRBV30 and TRBJ1-6; D is perhaps TRBD1 (6 bases). V was cut by 7 bases and J by 7 bases, with 14 bases left in between. CDR3 length: 13 residues. Germline CDR1 reads GTSNPN; CDR2 reads SVGIG (reference sequence). CDR3 amino acids: CASNGGWNSPLHF. The CDR3 nucleotides are TGTGCCTCGAATGGGGGCTGGAATTCACCCCTCCACTTT.

CDR3 protein: CASSILGTSTGELFF. In nucleotides, the CDR3 is TGTGCCAGTAGTATTCTGGGGACTTCCACCGGGGAGCTGTTTTTT. The V and J genes are TRBV19 and TRBJ2-2, with D perhaps TRBD2 (6 bases). Germline CDR1 is LNHDA and CDR2 is SQIVND (reference sequence). There are 15 residues in the CDR3. V dropped 3 bases and J dropped 4 bases, with 12 bases sitting between them.

This chain uses TRBV30 with TRBJ2-7; 9 bases line up with TRBD1. Germline assignment: CDR1 GTSNPN and CDR2 SVGIG (reference sequence). CDR3 length equals 13 residues. Unmatched junction bases numbered 5, after V lost 2 bases and J lost 6 bases. In DNA, the CDR3 is TGTGCCTGGAGTATGGGGACAGGGAGCGAGCAGTACTTC. It specifies CAWSMGTGSEQYF. The complete variable domain, with remaining parts taken from reference TRBV30 and TRBJ2-7, reads SQTIHQWPATLVQPVGSPLSLECTVEGTSNPNLYWYRQAAGRGLQLLFYSVGIGQISSEVPQNLSASRPQDRQFILSSKKLLLSDSGFYLCAWSMGTGSEQYFGPGTRLTVT.

J is TRBJ2-2 and V is TRBV19; no firm D call. The CDR3 covers 13 residues. Trimming stripped 1 base from V and 5 bases from J, with 5 bases between. In germline, CDR1 is LNHDA, CDR2 SQIVND (reference sequence). CDR3 protein: CASSIGATGELFF. The CDR3 coding sequence is TGTGCCAGTAGTATAGGGGCTACCGGGGAGCTGTTTTTT.

The chain uses TRBV7-8 and TRBJ1-2; no firm D call. Germline CDR1 and CDR2: SGHVS and FQNEAQ. The CDR3 loop spans 13 amino acids. V was clipped by 6 bases and J by 3 bases, with 11 bases between them. CDR3 residues: CASSPREDYGYTF. In nucleotides, the CDR3 is TGTGCCAGCAGTCCCCGGGAGGACTATGGCTACACCTTC.

The gene calls are TRBV5-1 and TRBJ1-6; possible D gene TRBD1, 5 bases. This CDR3 region has 16 residues. Germline-derived CDR1 and CDR2 are SGHRS and YFSETQ. The V end was cut by 0 bases, the J end by 10 bases, with 17 bases between. CDR3 residues: CASSLETGVGGSPLHF. In nucleotides, the CDR3 is TGCGCCAGCAGCTTGGAAACAGGCGTTGGGGGGTCACCCCTCCACTTT.

The rearrangement links TRBV5-1 to TRBJ1-5; D is undetermined. The germline V and J ends were trimmed by 3 bases and 0 bases, with 7 bases remaining between them. Germline-derived CDR1 and CDR2 are SGHRS and YFSETQ. The CDR3 loop spans 14 amino acids. The CDR3 here is CASSYEGSNQPQHF. The CDR3 DNA reads as TGCGCCAGCAGCTACGAGGGTAGCAATCAGCCCCAGCATTTT.

Here the CDR3 DNA reads TGTGCCTGGATCTTTGATACCAGGCAACGCTATGGCTACACCTTC. Protein product: CAWIFDTRQRYGYTF. The chain recombines TRBV30 with TRBJ1-2; D gene ambiguous. V shed 4 bases and J shed 4 bases, with 19 bases lying between them. The CDR3 has 15 residues. Germline V gene lookup returns CDR1 GTSNPN and CDR2 SVGIG (reference sequence).

The V gene is TRBV18, the J gene TRBJ1-2, with D hard to call. In germline, CDR1 is KGHSH, CDR2 LQKENI. With 0 bases removed from V and 0 bases from J, the gap between germline ends came to 8 bases. This CDR3 spans 15 amino acids. The CDR3, as DNA: TGTGCCAGCTCACCACCAATCTCAGCTAACTATGGCTACACCTTC. Translating gives CASSPPISANYGYTF.

This chain joins TRBV7-9 and TRBJ2-1; 9 bases align to TRBD2. Germline V lookup: CDR1 SEHNR, CDR2 FQNEAQ (reference sequence). V shed 2 bases and J 15 bases; nucleotides not matched to a gene: 11. The CDR3 is 14 residues long. Written as DNA, the CDR3 is TGTGCCAGCAGCTTAAGTCCTGGCGGGGGGGCTCGGTTCTTC. It specifies CASSLSPGGGARFF.

The chain has TRBV24-1 and TRBJ1-5; perhaps TRBD1 as D (5 bases). V lost 4 bases, J lost 5 bases, and 8 bases lay in between. CDR1 and CDR2 from the germline V gene are KGHDR and SFDVKD. The CDR3 has 13 amino acids. The CDR3 DNA is TGTGCCACCAGTGAACAGGAACATCAGCCCCAGCATTTT. Translating gives CATSEQEHQPQHF.

This sequence joins TRBV18 and TRBJ1-1; unclear D gene. This CDR3 comprises 15 residues. V gave up 4 bases and J gave up 1 base, with 13 bases separating them. CDR1 is KGHSH and CDR2 is LQKENI in the germline V gene. CDR3 DNA sequence: TGTGCCAGCTCACAATATCCGGAGAAGAACACTGAAGCTTTCTTT. Translated: CASSQYPEKNTEAFF.

The chain joins TRBV29-1 to TRBJ2-1; 7 bases line up with TRBD1. Trimming cost V 5 bases and J 3 bases; bases outside gene matches: 10. CDR3 length: 15 residues. Germline V gives CDR1 SQVTM, CDR2 ANQGSEA. The CDR3 region is CSVPPGQSFYNEQFF. CDR3 nucleotide sequence: TGCAGCGTTCCCCCGGGACAGAGCTTCTACAATGAGCAGTTCTTC.

The gene calls are TRBV21-1 and TRBJ1-2; the D call TRBD1 from the table was never checked on the DNA. TRBV21-1 is listed as a pseudogene. This CDR3 is built from 16 residues. The CDR3 sequence is CASSTFRDRGLYGYTF. The CDR3 coding sequence is TGTGCCAGCAGCACCTTCCGGGACAGGGGGCTATATGGCTACACCTTC.

The chain uses TRBV6-2 or TRBV6-3 and TRBJ2-3, with 7 bases that match TRBD2. This CDR3 comprises 16 residues. Germline loops: CDR1 MNHEY, CDR2 SVGEGT. Trimming removed 3 bases from V and 5 bases from J; junction bases left unmatched: 11. Here the CDR3 reads CASSYKERGHIDTQYF. In nucleotides, the CDR3 is TGTGCCAGCAGTTATAAGGAGCGGGGTCACATAGATACGCAGTATTTT.